The 6 T cell receptor beta chains reported below all come from one sample, sequenced in a study of blood T cell repertoires in COVID-19 (dated by TCRdb to 2018 to 2021). The library was made by the immunoSEQ multiplex PCR assay. What TCRdb holds here is the immuneACCESS table cut down to in-frame rearrangements. Part of the clones is not present; checked against another copy, under half of the missing clones reflect an unresolved V gene, and the others are unexplained. A total of more than 80,000 clones appear in this sample, 76% of them only once. Of the sample, roughly 6% falls within the top ten clones. Specimen: peripheral blood. The receptors were gathered from a man aged 80 or over with COVID-19, enrolled during active disease.

The J gene is TRBJ1-2, the V gene TRBV7-9, with D tentatively TRBD1 (6 bases). The CDR3 is 14 amino acids. V lost 1 base and J lost 8, with 14 bases in between. Per the germline V gene, CDR1 is SEHNR and CDR2 is FQNEAQ (reference sequence). For the CDR3, the DNA is TGTGCCAGCAGCTTAGGGGACACTCACCGCGGCTACACCTTC. The encoded protein is CASSLGDTHRGYTF.

J is TRBJ2-7 and V is TRBV20-1; 11 bases match TRBD2. J lost 4 bases, V lost 3 bases, and 5 bases had no gene match. This CDR3 region has 14 residues. Germline assignment: CDR1 DFQATT and CDR2 SNEGSKA (reference sequence). The CDR3 DNA reads as TGCAGTGCTAGTCTACTAGCGGGAGAATACGAGCAGTACTTC. This sequence encodes CSASLLAGEYEQYF.

The rearrangement links TRBV6-5 to TRBJ1-2, with 11 bases lining up with TRBD1. The CDR3 runs 15 residues. Germline CDR1 is MNHEY and CDR2 is SVGAGI. With V trimmed by 5 bases and J by 5 bases, 7 bases remained unmatched. For the CDR3, the DNA is TGTGCCAGCAGTCCCGCCGGGACAGGGGGATATGGCTACACCTTC. Translation gives CASSPAGTGGYGYTF.

The gene calls are TRBV3-1 (or the pseudogene TRBV3-2) and TRBJ2-5; 8 bases are a match to TRBD2. The CDR3 has 17 residues. In germline, CDR1 is LGHDT, CDR2 YNNKEL (reference sequence). The junction had 11 bases not matched to a gene; V was cut back by 0 bases and J by 5 bases. CDR3 region: CASSQDRSGRLPETQYF. The DNA for the CDR3 is TGTGCCAGCAGCCAAGATAGGAGCGGGAGACTTCCCGAGACCCAGTACTTC.

The chain has TRBV29-1 and TRBJ2-1; TRBD2 is a possible D gene (8 bases). V was pared by 8 bases and J by 3 bases, with 14 bases between. CDR1 SQVTM and CDR2 ANQGSEA come from the germline V gene. The CDR3 consists of 13 residues. CDR3 sequence (DNA): TGCAGCACGGGGGGGACAGACTACAATGAGCAGTTCTTC. As protein: CSTGGTDYNEQFF.

The gene calls are TRBV5-1 and TRBJ2-5, with unresolved D. Trimming removed 0 bases from V and 5 bases from J, with 17 bases in between. There are 16 residues in the CDR3. Germline V gene data show CDR1 as SGHRS and CDR2 as YFSETQ. CDR3 in DNA: TGCGCCAGCAGCTTGGCCGATATCCGAACCAGGGAGACCCAGTACTTC. Amino acid sequence: CASSLADIRTRETQYF.